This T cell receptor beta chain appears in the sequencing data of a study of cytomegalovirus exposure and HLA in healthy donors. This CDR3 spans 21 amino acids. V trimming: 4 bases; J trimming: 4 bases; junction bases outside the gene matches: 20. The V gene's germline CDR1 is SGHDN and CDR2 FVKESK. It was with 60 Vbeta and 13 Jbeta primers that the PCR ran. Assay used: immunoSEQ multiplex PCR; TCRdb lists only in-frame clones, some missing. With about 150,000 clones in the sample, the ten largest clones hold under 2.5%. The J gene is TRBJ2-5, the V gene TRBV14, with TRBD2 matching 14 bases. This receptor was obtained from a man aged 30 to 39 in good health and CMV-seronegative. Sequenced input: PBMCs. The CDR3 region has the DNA TGTGCCAGCAGCCTCCGGGGACTAGCGGGAGTCCCTGGCCCCCCCCGAGAGACCCAGTACTTC. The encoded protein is CASSLRGLAGVPGPPRETQYF.